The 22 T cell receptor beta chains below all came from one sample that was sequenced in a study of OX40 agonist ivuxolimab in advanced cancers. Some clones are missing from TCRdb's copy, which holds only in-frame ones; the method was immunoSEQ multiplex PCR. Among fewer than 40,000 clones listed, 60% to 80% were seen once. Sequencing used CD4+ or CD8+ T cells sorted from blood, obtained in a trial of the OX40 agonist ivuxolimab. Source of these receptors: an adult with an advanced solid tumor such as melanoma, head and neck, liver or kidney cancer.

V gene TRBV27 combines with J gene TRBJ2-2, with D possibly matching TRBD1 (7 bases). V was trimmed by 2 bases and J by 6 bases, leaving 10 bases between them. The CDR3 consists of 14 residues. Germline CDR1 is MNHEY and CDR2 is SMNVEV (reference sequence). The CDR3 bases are TGTGCCAGCAGTTTACTCAGGGGGGCCGGGGAGCTGTTTTTT. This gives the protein CASSLLRGAGELFF.

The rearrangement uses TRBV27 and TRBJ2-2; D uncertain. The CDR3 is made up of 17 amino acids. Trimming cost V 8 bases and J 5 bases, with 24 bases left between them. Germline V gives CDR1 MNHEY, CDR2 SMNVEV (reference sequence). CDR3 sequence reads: CASSPQRRILETGELFF. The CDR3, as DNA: TGTGCCAGCTCCCCACAGAGGAGAATTCTAGAAACCGGGGAGCTGTTTTTT.

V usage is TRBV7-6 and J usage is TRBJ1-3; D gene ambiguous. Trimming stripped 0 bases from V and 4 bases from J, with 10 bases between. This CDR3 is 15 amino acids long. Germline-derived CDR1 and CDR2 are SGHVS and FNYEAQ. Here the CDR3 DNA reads TGTGCCAGCAGCTTAGCCGGCGCAGAAGGAAACACCATATATTTT. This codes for CASSLAGAEGNTIYF.

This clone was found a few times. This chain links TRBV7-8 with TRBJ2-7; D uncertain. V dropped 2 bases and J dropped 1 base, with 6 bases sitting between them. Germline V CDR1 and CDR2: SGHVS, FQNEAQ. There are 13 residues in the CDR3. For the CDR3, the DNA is TGTGCCAGCAGCTTAAGCCAGTCCTACGAGCAGTACGTC. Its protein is CASSLSQSYEQYV.

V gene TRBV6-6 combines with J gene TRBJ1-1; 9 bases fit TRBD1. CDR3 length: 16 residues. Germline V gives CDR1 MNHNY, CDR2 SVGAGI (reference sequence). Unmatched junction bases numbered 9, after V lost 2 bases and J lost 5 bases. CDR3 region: CASSYGTGSQRTEAFF. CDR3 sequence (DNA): TGTGCCAGCAGTTACGGGACAGGGAGCCAGAGAACTGAAGCTTTCTTT.

CDR3 region: CASSWTGGGNTEAFF. In nucleotides, the CDR3 is TGCGCCAGCAGCTGGACAGGGGGCGGAAACACTGAAGCTTTCTTT. The chain joins TRBV5-1 to TRBJ1-1, with 11 positions matching TRBD1. This CDR3 has 15 amino acids. Germline V lookup: CDR1 SGHRS, CDR2 YFSETQ. V gave up 3 bases and J gave up 2 bases; unmatched junction bases: 3.

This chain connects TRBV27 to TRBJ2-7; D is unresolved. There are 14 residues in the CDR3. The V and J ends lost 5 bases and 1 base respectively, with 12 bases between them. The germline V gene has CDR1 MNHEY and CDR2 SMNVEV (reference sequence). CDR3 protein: CASSTTGSSYEQYF. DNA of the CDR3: TGTGCCAGCAGTACAACCGGGTCTTCCTACGAGCAGTACTTC.

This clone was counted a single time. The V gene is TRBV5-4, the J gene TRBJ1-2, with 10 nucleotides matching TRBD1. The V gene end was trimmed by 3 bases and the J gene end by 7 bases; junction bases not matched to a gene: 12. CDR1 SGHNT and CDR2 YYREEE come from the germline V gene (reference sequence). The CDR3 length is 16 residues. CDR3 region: CASSSRDRGKEGGYTF. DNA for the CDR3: TGTGCCAGCAGCTCCCGGGACAGGGGAAAAGAAGGTGGCTACACCTTC.

Written as DNA, the CDR3 is TGTGCCTGGAGTTCAGGGGCGTATGGCTACACCTTC. Translating it yields CAWSSGAYGYTF. The gene calls are TRBV30 and TRBJ1-2; D perhaps matches TRBD1 (6 bases). Germline CDR1 GTSNPN, CDR2 SVGIG (reference sequence). This CDR3 is built from 12 residues. Trimming took 2 bases from V and 5 from J, leaving 9 bases between them.

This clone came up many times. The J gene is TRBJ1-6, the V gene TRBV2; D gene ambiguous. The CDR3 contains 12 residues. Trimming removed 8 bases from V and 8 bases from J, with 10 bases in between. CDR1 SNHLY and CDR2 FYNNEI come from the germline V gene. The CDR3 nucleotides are TGTGCCAGCCTATTCGGGGATTCACCCCTCCACTTT. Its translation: CASLFGDSPLHF.

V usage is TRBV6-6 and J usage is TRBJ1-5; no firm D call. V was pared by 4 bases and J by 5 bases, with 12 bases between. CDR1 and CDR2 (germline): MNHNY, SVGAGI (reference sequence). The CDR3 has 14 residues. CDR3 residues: CASSSSDGYQPQHF. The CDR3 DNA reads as TGTGCCAGCAGTTCCTCGGACGGGTATCAGCCCCAGCATTTT.

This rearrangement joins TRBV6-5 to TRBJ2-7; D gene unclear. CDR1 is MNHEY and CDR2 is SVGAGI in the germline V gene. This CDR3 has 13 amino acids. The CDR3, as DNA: TGTGCCAGCAGTGAAAATATGGCGTACGAGCAGCACGTC. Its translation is CASSENMAYEQHV.

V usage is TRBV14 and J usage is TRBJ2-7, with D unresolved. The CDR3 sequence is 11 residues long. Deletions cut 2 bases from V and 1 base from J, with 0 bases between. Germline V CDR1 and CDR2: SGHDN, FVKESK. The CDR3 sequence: CASSQSYEQYF. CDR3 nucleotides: TGTGCCAGCAGCCAATCCTACGAGCAGTACTTC. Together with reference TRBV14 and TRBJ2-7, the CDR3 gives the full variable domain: EAGVTQFPSHSVIEKGQTVTLRCDPISGHDNLYWYRRVMGKEIKFLLHFVKESKQDESGMPNNRFLAERTGGTYSTLKVQPAELEDSGVYFCASSQSYEQYFGPGTRLTVT.

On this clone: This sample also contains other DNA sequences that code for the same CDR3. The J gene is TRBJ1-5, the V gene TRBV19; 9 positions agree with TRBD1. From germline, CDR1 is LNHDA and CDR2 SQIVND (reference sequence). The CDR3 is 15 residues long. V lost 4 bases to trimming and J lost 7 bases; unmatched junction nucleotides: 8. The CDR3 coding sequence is TGTGCCAGTAGTACGGGACAGGGAGAGACACAGCCCCAGCATTTT. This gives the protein CASSTGQGETQPQHF.

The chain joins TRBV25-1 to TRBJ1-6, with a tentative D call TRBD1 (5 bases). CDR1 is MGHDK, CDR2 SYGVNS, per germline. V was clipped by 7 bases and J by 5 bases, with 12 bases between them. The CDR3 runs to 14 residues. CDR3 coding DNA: TGTGCCAGCAAGGACGGGGGAAATAATTCACCCCTCCACTTT. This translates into CASKDGGNNSPLHF. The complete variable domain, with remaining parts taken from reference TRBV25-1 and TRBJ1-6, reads EADIYQTPRYLVIGTGKKITLECSQTMGHDKMYWYQQDPGMELHLIHYSYGVNSTEKGDLSSESTVSRIRTEHFPLTLESARPSHTSQYLCASKDGGNNSPLHFGNGTRLTVT.

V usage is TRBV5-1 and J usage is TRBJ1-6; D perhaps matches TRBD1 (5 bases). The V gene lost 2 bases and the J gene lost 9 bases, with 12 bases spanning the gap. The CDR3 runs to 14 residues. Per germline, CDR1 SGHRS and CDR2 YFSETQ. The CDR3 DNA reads TGCGCCAGCAGCTTTGAGGGGTCCGGTTCACCCCTCCACTTT. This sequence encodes CASSFEGSGSPLHF.

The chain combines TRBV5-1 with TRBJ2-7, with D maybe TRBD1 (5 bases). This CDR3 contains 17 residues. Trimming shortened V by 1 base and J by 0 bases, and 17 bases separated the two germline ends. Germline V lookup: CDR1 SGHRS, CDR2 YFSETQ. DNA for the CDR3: TGCGCCAGCAGCTTGAGAGTAGGGCAGGGTAACTCCTACGAGCAGTACTTC. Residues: CASSLRVGQGNSYEQYF.

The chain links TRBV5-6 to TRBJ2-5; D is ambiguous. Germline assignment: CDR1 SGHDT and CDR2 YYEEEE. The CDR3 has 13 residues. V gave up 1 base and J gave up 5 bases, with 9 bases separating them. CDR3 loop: CASSLRNGETQYF. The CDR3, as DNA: TGTGCCAGCAGCTTGAGGAACGGGGAGACCCAGTACTTC.

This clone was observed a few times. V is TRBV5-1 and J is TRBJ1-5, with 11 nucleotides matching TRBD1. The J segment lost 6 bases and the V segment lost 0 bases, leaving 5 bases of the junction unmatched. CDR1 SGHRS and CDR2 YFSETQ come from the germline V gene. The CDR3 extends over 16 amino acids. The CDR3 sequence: CASSLGGQGASQPQHF. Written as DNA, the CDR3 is TGCGCCAGCAGCTTGGGTGGACAGGGGGCAAGTCAGCCCCAGCATTTT.

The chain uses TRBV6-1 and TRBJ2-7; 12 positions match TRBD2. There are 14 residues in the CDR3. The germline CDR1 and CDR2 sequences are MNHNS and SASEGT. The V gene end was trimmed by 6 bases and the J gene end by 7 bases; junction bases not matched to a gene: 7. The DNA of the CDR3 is TGTGCCAGCAGCCCTAGCGGGGGGGCAGAGGAGCAGTACTTC. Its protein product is CASSPSGGAEEQYF.

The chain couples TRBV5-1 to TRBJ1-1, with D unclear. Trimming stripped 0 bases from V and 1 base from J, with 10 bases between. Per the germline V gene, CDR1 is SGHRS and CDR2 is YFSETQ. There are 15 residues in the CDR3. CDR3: CASSLVIRQNTEAFF. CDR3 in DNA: TGCGCCAGCAGCTTGGTAATTCGACAGAACACTGAAGCTTTCTTT.

The CDR3 DNA reads as TGTGCCAGTAGTAAAGGGACGGCCTGGGGTCAGCCCCAGCATTTT. It translates to CASSKGTAWGQPQHF. The V gene is TRBV19, the J gene TRBJ1-5, with a possible D match to TRBD1 (5 bases). Per the germline V gene, CDR1 is LNHDA and CDR2 is SQIVND (reference sequence). This CDR3 contains 15 residues. Trimming left V 4 bases short and J 6 bases short, with 16 bases between.